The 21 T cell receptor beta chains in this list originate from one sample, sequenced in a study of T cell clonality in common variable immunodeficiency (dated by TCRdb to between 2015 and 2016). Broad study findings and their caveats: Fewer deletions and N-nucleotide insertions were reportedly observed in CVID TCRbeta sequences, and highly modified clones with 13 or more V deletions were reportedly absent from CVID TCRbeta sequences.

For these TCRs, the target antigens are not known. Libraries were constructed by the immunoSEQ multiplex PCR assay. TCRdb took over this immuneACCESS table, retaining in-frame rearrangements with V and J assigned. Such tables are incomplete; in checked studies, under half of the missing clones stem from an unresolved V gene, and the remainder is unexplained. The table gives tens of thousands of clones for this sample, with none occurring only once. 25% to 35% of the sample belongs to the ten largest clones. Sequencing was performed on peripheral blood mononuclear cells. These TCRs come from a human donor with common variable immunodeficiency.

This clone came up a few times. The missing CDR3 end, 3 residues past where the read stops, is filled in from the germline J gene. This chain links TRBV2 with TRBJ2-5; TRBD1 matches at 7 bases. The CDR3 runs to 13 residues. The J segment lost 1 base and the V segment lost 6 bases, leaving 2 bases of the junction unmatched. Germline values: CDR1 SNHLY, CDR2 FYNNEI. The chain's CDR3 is CASRTGVQETQYF. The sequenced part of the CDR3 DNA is TGTGCCAGCAGAACAGGGGTCCAAGAGACC.

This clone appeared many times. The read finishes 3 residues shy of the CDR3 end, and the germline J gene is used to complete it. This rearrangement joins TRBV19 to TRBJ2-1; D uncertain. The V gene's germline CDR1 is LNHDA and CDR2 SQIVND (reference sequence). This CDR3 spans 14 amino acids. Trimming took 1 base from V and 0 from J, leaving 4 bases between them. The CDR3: CASSIGRSYNEQFF. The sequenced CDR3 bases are TGTGCCAGTAGTATAGGTCGCTCCTACAATGAG.

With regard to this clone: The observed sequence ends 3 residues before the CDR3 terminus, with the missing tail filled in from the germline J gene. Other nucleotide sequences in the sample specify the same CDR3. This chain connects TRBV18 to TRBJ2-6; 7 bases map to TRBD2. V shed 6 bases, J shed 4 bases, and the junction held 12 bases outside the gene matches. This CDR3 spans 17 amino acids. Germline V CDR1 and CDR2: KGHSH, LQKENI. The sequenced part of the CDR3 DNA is TGTGCCAGCTCCCCCTGGGGGGGTTTTGGGGGGGCCAACGTC. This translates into CASSPWGGFGGANV. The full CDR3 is CASSPWGGFGGANVLTF.

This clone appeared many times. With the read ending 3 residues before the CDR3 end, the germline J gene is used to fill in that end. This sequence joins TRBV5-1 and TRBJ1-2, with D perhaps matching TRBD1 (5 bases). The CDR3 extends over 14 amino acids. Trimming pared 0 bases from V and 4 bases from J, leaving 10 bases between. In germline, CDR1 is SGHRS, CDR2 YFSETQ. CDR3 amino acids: CASSLARQGYGYTF. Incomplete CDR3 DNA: TGCGCCAGCAGCTTGGCCCGCCAGGGCTATGGC.

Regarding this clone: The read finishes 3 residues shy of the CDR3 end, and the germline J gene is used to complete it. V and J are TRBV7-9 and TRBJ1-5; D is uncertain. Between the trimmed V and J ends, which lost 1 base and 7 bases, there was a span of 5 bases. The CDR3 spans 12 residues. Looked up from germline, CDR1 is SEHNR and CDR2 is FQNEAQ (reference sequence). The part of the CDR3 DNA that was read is TGTGCCAGCAGCTTAGGAGGCCAGCCC. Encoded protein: CASSLGGQP. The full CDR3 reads CASSLGGQPQHF.

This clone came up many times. CDR3 DNA (partial): TGTGCCAGCAGCTTAGCCTTAACGGGGGGGAGTGATACG. This sequence encodes CASSLALTGGSDT. The whole CDR3 region reads CASSLALTGGSDTQYF. V usage is TRBV7-2 and J usage is TRBJ2-3; 8 nucleotides match TRBD2. The CDR3 end lies 3 residues beyond the end of the read and is filled in from the germline J gene. The CDR3 sequence is 16 residues long. V shed 0 bases and J 6 bases; nucleotides not matched to a gene: 8. CDR1 is SGHTA, CDR2 FQGNSA, per germline.

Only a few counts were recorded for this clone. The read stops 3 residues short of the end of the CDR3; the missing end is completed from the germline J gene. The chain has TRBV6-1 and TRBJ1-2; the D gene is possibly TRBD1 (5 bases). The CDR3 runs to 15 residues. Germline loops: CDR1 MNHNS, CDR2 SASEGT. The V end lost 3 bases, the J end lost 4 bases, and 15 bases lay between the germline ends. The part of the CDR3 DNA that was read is TGTGCCAGCAGTGACGGGGGTGGGGAGGCCTATGGC. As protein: CASSDGGGEAYG. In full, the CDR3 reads CASSDGGGEAYGYTF.

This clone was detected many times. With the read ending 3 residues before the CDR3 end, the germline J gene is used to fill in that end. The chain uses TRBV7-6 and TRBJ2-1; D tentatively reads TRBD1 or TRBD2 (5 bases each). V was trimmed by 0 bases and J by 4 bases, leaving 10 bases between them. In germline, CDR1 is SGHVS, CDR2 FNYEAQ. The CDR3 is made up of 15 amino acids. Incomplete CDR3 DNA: TGTGCCAGCAGCTTAGCTGAGGGGATTTACAATGAG. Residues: CASSLAEGIYNE. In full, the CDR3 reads CASSLAEGIYNEQFF.

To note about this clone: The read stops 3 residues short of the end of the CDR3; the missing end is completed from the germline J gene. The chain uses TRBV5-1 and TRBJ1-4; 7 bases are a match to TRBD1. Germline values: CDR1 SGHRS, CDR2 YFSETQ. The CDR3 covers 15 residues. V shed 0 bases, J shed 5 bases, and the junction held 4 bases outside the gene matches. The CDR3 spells CASSLGQGYNEKLFF. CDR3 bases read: TGCGCCAGCAGCTTGGGACAGGGCTACAATGAAAAA.

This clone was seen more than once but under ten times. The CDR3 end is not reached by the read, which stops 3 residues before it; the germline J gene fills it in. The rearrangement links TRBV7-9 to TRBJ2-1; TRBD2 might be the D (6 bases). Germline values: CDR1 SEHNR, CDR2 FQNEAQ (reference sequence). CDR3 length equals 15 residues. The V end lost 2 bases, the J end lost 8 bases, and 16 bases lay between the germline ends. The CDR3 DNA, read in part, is TGTGCCAGCAGCTTATTCATCGGGGGAATGCATGAG. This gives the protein CASSLFIGGMHE. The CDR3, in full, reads CASSLFIGGMHEQFF. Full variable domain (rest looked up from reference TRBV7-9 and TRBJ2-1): DTGVSQNPRHKITKRGQNVTFRCDPISEHNRLYWYRQTLGQGPEFLTYFQNEAQLEKSRLLSDRFSAERPKGSFSTLEIQRTEQGDSAMYLCASSLFIGGMHEQFFGPGTRLTVL.

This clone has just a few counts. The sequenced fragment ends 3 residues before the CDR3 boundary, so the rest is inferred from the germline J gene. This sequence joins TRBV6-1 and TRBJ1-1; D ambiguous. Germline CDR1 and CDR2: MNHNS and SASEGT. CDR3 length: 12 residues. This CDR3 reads CASSEMSRKAFF. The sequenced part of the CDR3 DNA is TGTGCCAGCAGTGAAATGTCCAGGAAA.

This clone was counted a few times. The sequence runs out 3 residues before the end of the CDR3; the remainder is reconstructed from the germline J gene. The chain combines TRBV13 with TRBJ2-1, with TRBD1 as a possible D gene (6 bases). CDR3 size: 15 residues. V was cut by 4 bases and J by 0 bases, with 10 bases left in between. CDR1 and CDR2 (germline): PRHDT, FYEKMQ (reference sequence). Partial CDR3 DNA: TGTGCCAGCAGCTCGACAGGTGTCTCCTACAATGAG. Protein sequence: CASSSTGVSYNE. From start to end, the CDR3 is CASSSTGVSYNEQFF.

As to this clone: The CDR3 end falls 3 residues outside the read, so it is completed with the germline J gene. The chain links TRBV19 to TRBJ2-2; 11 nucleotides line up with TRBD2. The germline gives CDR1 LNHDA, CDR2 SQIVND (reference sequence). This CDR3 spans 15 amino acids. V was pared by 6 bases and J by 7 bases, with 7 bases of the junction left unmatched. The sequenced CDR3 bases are TGTGCCAGTAGGTCTAGCGGGGGGTCTGACGGGGAG. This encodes CASRSSGGSDGE. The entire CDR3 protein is CASRSSGGSDGELFF.

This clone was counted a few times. Partial CDR3 DNA: TGCGCCAGCAGCAGGAACAGGGAGGGC. Its translation: CASSRNREG. The full CDR3 sequence reads CASSRNREGYTF. This chain links TRBV5-1 with TRBJ1-2; D perhaps matches TRBD1 (6 bases). The read halts 3 residues ahead of the CDR3 end, with the missing end drawn from the germline J gene. The germline CDR1 and CDR2 sequences are SGHRS and YFSETQ. This CDR3 contains 12 residues. Full variable domain (missing parts from reference TRBV5-1 and TRBJ1-2): KAGVTQTPRYLIKTRGQQVTLSCSPISGHRSVSWYQQTPGQGLQFLFEYFSETQRNKGNFPGRFSGRQFSNSRSEMNVSTLELGDSALYLCASSRNREGYTFGSGTRLTVV.

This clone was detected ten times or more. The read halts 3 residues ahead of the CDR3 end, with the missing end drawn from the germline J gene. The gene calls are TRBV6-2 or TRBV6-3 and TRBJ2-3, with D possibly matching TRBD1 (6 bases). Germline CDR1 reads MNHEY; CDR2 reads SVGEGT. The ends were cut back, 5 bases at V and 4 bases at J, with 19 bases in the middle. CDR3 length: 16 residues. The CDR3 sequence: CASSNHRDGAADTQYF. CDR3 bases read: TGTGCCAGCAGTAATCACAGGGATGGGGCGGCAGATACG.

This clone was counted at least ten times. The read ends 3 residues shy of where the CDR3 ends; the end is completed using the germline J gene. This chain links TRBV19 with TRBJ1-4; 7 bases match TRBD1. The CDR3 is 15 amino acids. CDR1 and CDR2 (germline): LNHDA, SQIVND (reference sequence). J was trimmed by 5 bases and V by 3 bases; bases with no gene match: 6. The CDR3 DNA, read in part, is TGTGCCAGTAGTATGGTTGGGACAGCAAATGAAAAA. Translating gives CASSMVGTANEK. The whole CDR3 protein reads CASSMVGTANEKLFF.

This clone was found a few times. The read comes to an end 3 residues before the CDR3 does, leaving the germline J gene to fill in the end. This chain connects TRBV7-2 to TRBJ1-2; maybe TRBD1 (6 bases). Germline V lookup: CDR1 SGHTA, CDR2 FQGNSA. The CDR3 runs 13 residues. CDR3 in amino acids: CASSLGGHAGYTF. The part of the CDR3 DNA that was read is TGTGCCAGCAGCTTAGGGGGGCATGCCGGC.

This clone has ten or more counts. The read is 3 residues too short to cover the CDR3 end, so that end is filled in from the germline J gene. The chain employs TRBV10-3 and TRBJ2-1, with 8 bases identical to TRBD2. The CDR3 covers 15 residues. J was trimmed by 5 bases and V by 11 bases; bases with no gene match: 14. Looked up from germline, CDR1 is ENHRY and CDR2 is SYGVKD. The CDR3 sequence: CAVIPRTSGHNEQFF. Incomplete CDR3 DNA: TGTGCCGTCATCCCCCGCACTAGCGGACACAATGAG.

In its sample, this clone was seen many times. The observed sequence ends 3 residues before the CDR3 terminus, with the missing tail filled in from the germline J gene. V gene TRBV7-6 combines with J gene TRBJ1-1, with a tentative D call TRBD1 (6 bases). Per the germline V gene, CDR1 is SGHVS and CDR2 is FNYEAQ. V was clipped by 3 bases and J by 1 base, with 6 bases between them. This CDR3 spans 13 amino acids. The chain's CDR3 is CASSLTGNTEAFF. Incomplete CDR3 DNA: TGTGCCAGCAGCTTGACAGGGAACACTGAA.

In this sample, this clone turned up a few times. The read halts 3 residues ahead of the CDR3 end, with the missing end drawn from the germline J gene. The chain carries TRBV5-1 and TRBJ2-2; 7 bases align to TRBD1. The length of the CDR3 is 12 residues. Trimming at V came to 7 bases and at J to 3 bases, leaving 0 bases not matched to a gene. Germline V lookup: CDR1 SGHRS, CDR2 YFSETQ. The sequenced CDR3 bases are TGCGCCAGCGGACAGGACACCGGGGAG. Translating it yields CASGQDTGE. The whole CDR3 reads CASGQDTGELFF.

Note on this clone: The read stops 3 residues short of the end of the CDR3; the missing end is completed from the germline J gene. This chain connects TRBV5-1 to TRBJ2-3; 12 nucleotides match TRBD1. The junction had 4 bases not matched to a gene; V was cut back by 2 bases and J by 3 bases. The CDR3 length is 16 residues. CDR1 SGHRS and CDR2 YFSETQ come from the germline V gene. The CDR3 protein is CASSFGGQGATDTQYF. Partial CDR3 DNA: TGCGCCAGCAGCTTTGGGGGACAGGGGGCGACAGATACG.